One and the same sample provided the 27 T cell receptor beta chains below, sequenced in a study of liver allograft versus peripheral blood T cells. Study in general: A comparison was made between T cell receptor repertoires in transplanted livers and those in recipients' peripheral blood.

TCRdb reprocessed the reads with MiXCR, giving one entry per CDR3 protein. The data contain 9,700 or so distinct CDR3 sequences, roughly 27% of them singletons. These receptors originate from a human patient who had a liver transplant. Among the T cells, some may be from the graft donor.

V is TRBV25-1 and J is TRBJ2-1; maybe TRBD2 (6 bases). Germline-derived CDR1 and CDR2 are MGHDK and SYGVNS. The CDR3 totals 13 residues. V shed 1 base and J shed 15 bases, with 16 bases lying between them. CDR3 sequence: CASSELEGRAGFF. The CDR3 coding sequence is TGTGCCAGCAGTGAATTGGAGGGCAGGGCGGGGTTCTTC.

This chain joins TRBV12-3 or TRBV12-4 and TRBJ2-2, with D maybe TRBD1 (6 bases). Trimming removed 5 bases from V and 4 bases from J, with 8 bases in between. The CDR3 runs 13 residues. As DNA, the CDR3 is TGTGCCAGCAGTAAAGGGGGCACCGGGGAGCTGTTTTTT. Protein sequence: CASSKGGTGELFF.

Within the sample, this clonotype is medium-sized (0.01 to 0.1%). The chain employs TRBV7-2 and TRBJ1-1; 8 nucleotides match TRBD1. The CDR3 runs to 14 residues. CDR1 is SGHTA, CDR2 FQGNSA, per germline. Unmatched junction bases numbered 12, after V lost 3 bases and J lost 12 bases. The CDR3 DNA sequence: TGTGCCAGCAGCTTGGGGGCAGGGGGCGCGTCAACTTTCTTT. It encodes CASSLGAGGASTFF.

By its share, this clonotype is medium-sized. The CDR3 is CASRDLDREQFF. The CDR3 nucleotides read TGTGCCAGCAGGGACCTAGATCGGGAGCAGTTCTTC. V and J are TRBV6-6 and TRBJ2-1; no clear D gene. V lost 6 bases to trimming and J lost 10 bases, with 13 bases between them. Per germline, CDR1 MNHNY and CDR2 SVGAGI (reference sequence). This CDR3 has 12 residues.

The J gene is TRBJ2-7, the V gene TRBV7-9; a possible D gene is TRBD1 (6 bases). The CDR3 runs 13 residues. Germline loops: CDR1 SEHNR, CDR2 FQNEAQ (reference sequence). The V gene lost 5 bases and the J gene lost 9 bases, with 17 bases spanning the gap. The CDR3 DNA is TGTGCCAGCAGCCCGATAGCTTCAGGGGCGCAGTACTTC. Amino acid sequence: CASSPIASGAQYF.

This clonotype was recorded a few times. The rearrangement links TRBV30 to TRBJ1-3, with D tentatively TRBD1 (6 bases). This CDR3 region has 13 residues. The V gene lost 8 bases and the J gene lost 0 bases, with 11 bases spanning the gap. Germline CDR1 reads GTSNPN; CDR2 reads SVGIG (reference sequence). DNA for the CDR3: TGTGCCCAGGGGACACCCTCTGGAAACACCATATATTTT. Amino acids: CAQGTPSGNTIYF.

This clonotype appeared many times. The chain employs TRBV7-9 and TRBJ1-1, with a possible D match to TRBD1 (5 bases). The germline gives CDR1 SEHNR, CDR2 FQNEAQ (reference sequence). Trimming shortened V by 5 bases and J by 1 base, and 17 bases separated the two germline ends. The CDR3 has 16 residues. Here the CDR3 DNA reads TGTGCCAGCAGCCGACGAGACCAGGGAAGGAACACTGAAGCTTTCTTT. This codes for CASSRRDQGRNTEAFF.

This clonotype was counted only a few times. The chain recombines TRBV20-1 with TRBJ1-3; 8 nucleotides align to TRBD1. J gave up 4 bases and V 7 bases, and 9 bases lay outside the gene matches. The CDR3 has 14 amino acids. Per germline, CDR1 DFQATT and CDR2 SNEGSKA (reference sequence). CDR3 sequence reads: CSVQTGAGGNTIYF. The CDR3 coding sequence is TGCAGTGTCCAGACAGGGGCAGGAGGAAACACCATATATTTT.

This clonotype was recorded many times. The chain combines TRBV27 with TRBJ2-4; D ambiguous. Between the trimmed V and J ends, which lost 0 bases and 6 bases, there was a span of 18 bases. The CDR3 is 17 amino acids. The germline V gene has CDR1 MNHEY and CDR2 SMNVEV (reference sequence). CDR3 bases: TGTGCCAGCAGTTTATCGGGGAACATCCTCGGCCCAAACATTCAGTACTTC. Amino acid sequence: CASSLSGNILGPNIQYF.

A remark on this clonotype: A much larger clone sits a single nucleotide away, making a read error possible. The V gene is TRBV6-5, the J gene TRBJ1-6; maybe TRBD1 (5 bases). Per germline, CDR1 MNHEY and CDR2 SVGAGI. The CDR3 extends over 15 amino acids. The CDR3 reads CASSKDRQRYSPLQF. The CDR3 DNA reads TGTGCCAGCAGTAAAGACAGACAGAGGTATTCACCCCTCCAATTT.

This clonotype is labeled as medium-sized. The gene calls are TRBV18 and TRBJ1-2; D not resolved. Germline V gene data show CDR1 as KGHSH and CDR2 as LQKENI. V lost 3 bases and J lost 2, with 7 bases in between. The CDR3 runs 13 residues. As DNA, the CDR3 is TGTGCCAGCTCACCGGAGACGAACTATGGCTACACCTTC. It encodes CASSPETNYGYTF.

In DNA, the CDR3 is TGTGCCAGCTCACTTACAGGGACGGACACTGAAGCTTTCTTT. The encoded protein is CASSLTGTDTEAFF. The chain has TRBV18 and TRBJ1-1, with a tentative D call TRBD1 (6 bases). The CDR3 covers 14 residues. V lost 4 bases and J lost 3, with 12 bases in between. Germline lookup yields CDR1 KGHSH and CDR2 LQKENI.

The rearrangement joins TRBV23-1 to TRBJ1-1; unclear D gene. TRBV23-1 is designated an ORF whose function remains uncertain. There are 16 residues in the CDR3. V lost 4 bases, J lost 0 bases, and 15 bases lay in between. CDR3 protein: CASSREVGTLNTEAFF. Written as DNA, the CDR3 is TGCGCCAGCAGTCGGGAGGTAGGCACACTGAACACTGAAGCTTTCTTT.

This CDR3 is CATRTDPNTGELFF. The CDR3 region has the DNA TGTGCCACCCGGACGGATCCGAACACCGGGGAGCTGTTTTTT. J is TRBJ2-2 and V is TRBV9; D not certain. This CDR3 comprises 14 residues. Germline V gene lookup returns CDR1 SGDLS and CDR2 YYNGEE. The V and J ends lost 9 bases and 0 bases respectively, with 12 bases between them.

This clonotype was seen just once. V usage is TRBV29-1 and J usage is TRBJ1-2, with TRBD1 identical over 8 bases. Germline CDR1 reads SQVTM; CDR2 reads ANQGSEA. The CDR3 runs 15 residues. V was pared by 3 bases and J by 4 bases, with 10 bases of the junction left unmatched. CDR3 sequence: CSVEPPGQGAYGYTF. Written as DNA, the CDR3 is TGCAGCGTTGAGCCCCCCGGACAGGGCGCCTATGGCTACACCTTC. The complete variable domain, with remaining parts taken from reference TRBV29-1 and TRBJ1-2, reads SAVISQKPSRDICQRGTSLTIQCQVDSQVTMMFWYRQQPGQSLTLIATANQGSEATYESGFVIDKFPISRPNLTFSTLTVSNMSPEDSSIYLCSVEPPGQGAYGYTFGSGTRLTVV.

In its sample, this clonotype ranks as medium-sized (0.01 to 0.1%). The chain combines TRBV7-2 with TRBJ2-7; 8 bases line up with TRBD2. The CDR3 is made up of 15 amino acids. Germline V CDR1 and CDR2: SGHTA, FQGNSA. V shed 8 bases and J 2 bases; nucleotides not matched to a gene: 11. CDR3 sequence (DNA): TGTGCCAGCGGCATCTCTAGCGGGCGAACCTACGAGCAGTACTTC. This gives the protein CASGISSGRTYEQYF.

By frequency in the sample, this clonotype is medium-sized. The chain is built from TRBV29-1 and TRBJ1-4; possibly TRBD1 for D (6 bases). Trimming shortened V by 5 bases and J by 5 bases, and 15 bases separated the two germline ends. CDR3 length: 14 amino acids. CDR1 SQVTM and CDR2 ANQGSEA come from the germline V gene. The CDR3 DNA sequence: TGCAGCGTTCTCTCGACAGGCTGGAATGAAAAACTGTTTTTT. It is translated as CSVLSTGWNEKLFF.

This sequence joins TRBV20-1 and TRBJ1-1, with D possibly matching TRBD1 (6 bases). CDR1 DFQATT and CDR2 SNEGSKA come from the germline V gene (reference sequence). The length of the CDR3 is 15 residues. With 1 base removed from V and 0 bases from J, the gap between germline ends came to 12 bases. The CDR3 DNA reads TGCAGTGCTAGAGTGGCCGGACAGATGAACACTGAAGCTTTCTTT. The encoded protein is CSARVAGQMNTEAFF.

The chain uses TRBV6-1 and TRBJ1-1; D is undetermined. The CDR3 extends over 15 amino acids. Trimming took 4 bases from V and 5 from J, leaving 17 bases between them. Germline V gene lookup returns CDR1 MNHNS and CDR2 SASEGT. CDR3 in amino acids: CASSGGLSLGTEAFF. The CDR3 DNA reads TGTGCCAGCAGTGGAGGTCTCTCCCTCGGGACTGAAGCTTTCTTT.

This clonotype appeared a few times. The chain recombines TRBV6-1 with TRBJ1-6, with 7 bases lining up with TRBD1. Germline V lookup: CDR1 MNHNS, CDR2 SASEGT. The ends lost 0 bases at V and 3 bases at J; junction bases unmatched: 2. The CDR3 is 16 residues long. CDR3 region: CASSEAGTVYNSPLHF. CDR3 coding DNA: TGTGCCAGCAGTGAAGCTGGGACAGTCTATAATTCACCCCTCCACTTT.

The chain couples TRBV27 to TRBJ1-2; 10 positions match TRBD1. V was clipped by 5 bases and J by 4 bases; unmatched bases: 7. CDR3 length: 15 residues. In germline, CDR1 is MNHEY, CDR2 SMNVEV (reference sequence). CDR3 protein: CASSEKTGGGYGYTF. The DNA of the CDR3 is TGTGCCAGCAGTGAAAAGACAGGGGGCGGCTATGGCTACACCTTC.

Only a few counts were recorded for this clonotype. V and J are TRBV7-2 and TRBJ2-7; D may be TRBD2 (7 bases). In germline, CDR1 is SGHTA, CDR2 FQGNSA. With 1 base removed from V and 4 bases from J, the gap between germline ends came to 11 bases. The length of the CDR3 is 14 residues. As DNA, the CDR3 is TGTGCCAGCAGCTTAGATCGGGGGGCATACGAGCAGTACTTC. Protein sequence: CASSLDRGAYEQYF.

By its share, this clonotype is medium-sized (0.01 to 0.1%). The chain recombines TRBV6-5 with TRBJ1-1; the D gene is possibly TRBD1 (5 bases). The CDR3 length is 14 residues. The V end was cut by 4 bases, the J end by 5 bases, with 14 bases between. Germline V gene sequence: CDR1 MNHEY, CDR2 SVGAGI. The CDR3 DNA reads TGTGCCAGCAGTTTCGGGACTCGAGGGACTGAAGCTTTCTTT. Amino acids: CASSFGTRGTEAFF.

A few counts support this clonotype. J is TRBJ2-5 and V is TRBV6-5, with 8 bases that match TRBD2. Germline V lookup: CDR1 MNHEY, CDR2 SVGAGI. The CDR3 covers 17 residues. Germline trimming cut 0 bases from V and 1 base from J; bases unmatched to any gene: 7. Here the CDR3 reads CASSYSLGAGGQETQYF. The CDR3 DNA reads as TGTGCCAGCAGTTACTCTCTCGGGGCGGGAGGCCAAGAGACCCAGTACTTC.

Judged by abundance, this clonotype is medium-sized. The rearrangement links TRBV28 to TRBJ1-6; D remains ambiguous. Trimming took off 7 bases at V and 7 bases at J, with 8 bases between the two ends. The CDR3 consists of 12 residues. CDR1 and CDR2 from the germline V gene are MDHEN and SYDVKM. In DNA form, the CDR3 reads TGTGCCAGCAACGTGGGGAATTCACCCCTCCACTTT. It specifies CASNVGNSPLHF.

Comment on this clonotype: A far larger clone is one base from this, pointing to a likely read error. V usage is TRBV6-1 and J usage is TRBJ1-2; TRBD1 aligns across 8 bases. Germline assignment: CDR1 MNHNS and CDR2 SASEGT. The CDR3 covers 16 residues. J gave up 4 bases and V 5 bases, and 12 bases lay outside the gene matches. The CDR3 spells CASSYSRTGRSYGYTF. The CDR3 nucleotides read TGTGCCAGCAGTTACTCTAGGACAGGGAGAAGCTATGGCTACACCTTC.

This clonotype was counted ten times or more. The chain employs TRBV5-6 and TRBJ2-3; the D gene is possibly TRBD2 (7 bases). The germline CDR1 and CDR2 sequences are SGHDT and YYEEEE. The length of the CDR3 is 16 residues. The V gene lost 4 bases and the J gene lost 2 bases, with 17 bases spanning the gap. CDR3 coding DNA: TGTGCCAGCAGCCTTCTATCGGGGGGCTTCACAGATACGCAGTATTTT. This gives the protein CASSLLSGGFTDTQYF.